A single sample is the source of the 21 T cell receptor beta chains below, sequenced in a study of vaccination and CD4 T cells after COVID-19. Documented treatment: 10-day PBMC culture with coronavirus spike peptide pools or control peptides (ViraFEST assay). Ahead of the COVID-19 pandemic (2011-2018), the CD4+ T cells of the unexposed donor were collected. Cultured CD4+ T cell DNA was sequenced using the Oncomine TCR Beta short-read assay. Once CD4+ T cells had been cultured, genomic DNA was extracted from them. TCRdb re-derived calls from the PCR reads in MiXCR, one entry per CDR3 protein. In the table there are about 9,500 distinct CDR3 sequences, roughly 30% of which are singletons. Antigens of these TCRs are unknown. Sequencing used CD4+ T cells from blood, cultured in vitro. These receptors were obtained from a human donor in good health.

The rearrangement links TRBV6-2 or TRBV6-3 to TRBJ2-2; D uncertain. The ends were cut back, 4 bases at V and 0 bases at J, with 6 bases in the middle. This CDR3 comprises 14 residues. Germline lookup yields CDR1 MNHEY and CDR2 SVGEGT. CDR3 residues: CASSLWANTGELFF. The CDR3 region has the DNA TGTGCCAGCAGTTTATGGGCGAACACCGGGGAGCTGTTTTTT.

A few counts support this clonotype. The rearrangement joins TRBV6-4 to TRBJ2-4; 9 positions agree with TRBD2. CDR3 length: 14 amino acids. The germline CDR1 and CDR2 sequences are MRHNA and SNTAGT. The V segment lost 4 bases and the J segment 6 bases; nucleotides outside the gene matches: 4. The CDR3 loop is CASSGGLASNIQYF. CDR3 nucleotides: TGTGCCAGCAGTGGGGGACTAGCATCAAACATTCAGTACTTC.

This sequence joins TRBV7-2 and TRBJ2-7; possibly TRBD1 for D (5 bases). This CDR3 contains 16 residues. The V gene's germline CDR1 is SGHTA and CDR2 FQGNSA. Trimming took 1 base from V and 6 from J, leaving 19 bases between them. The CDR3 region is CASSLGGTPLPVEQYF. In DNA form, the CDR3 reads TGTGCCAGCAGCTTAGGGGGCACTCCGCTACCAGTCGAGCAGTACTTC.

J is TRBJ2-1 and V is TRBV25-1; no reliable D call. Deletions cut 3 bases from V and 3 bases from J, with 6 bases between. This CDR3 has 13 amino acids. The germline V gene has CDR1 MGHDK and CDR2 SYGVNS. Here the CDR3 DNA reads TGTGCCAGCAGTGAGGCGAGCTACAATGAGCAGTTCTTC. It codes for CASSEASYNEQFF.

This clonotype was picked up one time. This chain joins TRBV30 and TRBJ1-1, with D uncertain. Per the germline V gene, CDR1 is GTSNPN and CDR2 is SVGIG (reference sequence). The CDR3 consists of 13 residues. V shed 4 bases and J shed 0 bases, with 9 bases lying between them. CDR3 amino acids: CAWKTRVNTEAFF. The CDR3 nucleotides are TGTGCCTGGAAGACCCGAGTGAACACTGAAGCTTTCTTT.

This clonotype was recorded a few times. The chain joins TRBV20-1 to TRBJ2-3; 11 bases are a match to TRBD2. The CDR3 spans 15 residues. Trimming removed 3 bases from V and 2 bases from J; junction bases left unmatched: 4. CDR1 DFQATT and CDR2 SNEGSKA come from the germline V gene (reference sequence). CDR3 sequence: CSARVTSGITDTQYF. DNA of the CDR3: TGCAGTGCTAGGGTGACTAGCGGGATCACAGATACGCAGTATTTT.

This clonotype turned up a few times. The rearrangement links TRBV20-1 to TRBJ1-5; 7 bases match TRBD1. This CDR3 spans 13 amino acids. V lost 5 bases and J lost 7; bases outside the gene matches: 8. The germline V gene encodes CDR1 DFQATT and CDR2 SNEGSKA (reference sequence). CDR3 DNA: TGCAGTGCTGTGACAGGGATTCGCCAGCCCCAGCATTTT. It specifies CSAVTGIRQPQHF.

This clonotype is medium-sized. The chain links TRBV24-1 to TRBJ1-5; 7 bases match TRBD1. The CDR3 extends over 14 amino acids. The V gene end was trimmed by 12 bases and the J gene end by 2 bases; junction bases not matched to a gene: 9. The V gene's germline CDR1 is KGHDR and CDR2 SFDVKD. DNA for the CDR3: TGTGCCTCCCAGGGGGACGGGGGCAATCAGCCCCAGCATTTT. It yields the protein CASQGDGGNQPQHF.

This chain connects TRBV6-4 to TRBJ1-6; perhaps TRBD1 as D (6 bases). Looked up from germline, CDR1 is MRHNA and CDR2 is SNTAGT. This CDR3 has 14 amino acids. Trimming took 5 bases from V and 9 from J, leaving 14 bases between them. The CDR3 reads CASSPSPRGSPLHF. The CDR3 bases are TGTGCCAGCAGTCCTTCACCCAGGGGTTCACCCCTCCACTTT.

The rearrangement joins TRBV20-1 to TRBJ2-3; 7 nucleotides agree with TRBD2. This CDR3 is built from 14 residues. Germline CDR1 reads DFQATT; CDR2 reads SNEGSKA (reference sequence). The V and J ends lost 3 bases and 3 bases, in that order; junction bases with no gene match: 6. The CDR3 region has the DNA TGCAGTGCTAGTTATGTGGGAGGGACAGATACGCAGTATTTT. Residues: CSASYVGGTDTQYF.

V is TRBV5-4 and J is TRBJ2-2; possible D gene TRBD1, 5 bases. Trimming stripped 3 bases from V and 5 bases from J, with 8 bases between. The V gene's germline CDR1 is SGHNT and CDR2 YYREEE (reference sequence). This CDR3 has 13 amino acids. CDR3 in amino acids: CASSSQATGELFF. The CDR3 DNA follows: TGTGCCAGCAGCTCACAGGCGACCGGGGAGCTGTTTTTT.

The rearrangement uses TRBV7-9 and TRBJ2-7, with no clear D. Germline V gives CDR1 SEHNR, CDR2 FQNEAQ (reference sequence). Trimming removed 1 base from V and 9 bases from J, with 10 bases in between. CDR3 length: 12 residues. CDR3 amino acids: CASSLDIQTQYF. As DNA, the CDR3 is TGTGCCAGCAGCTTAGATATACAGACGCAGTACTTC.

This clonotype was seen only a few times. This chain joins TRBV27 and TRBJ2-7; D is possibly TRBD2 (6 bases). The length of the CDR3 is 13 residues. V was trimmed by 1 base and J by 6 bases, leaving 10 bases between them. Germline values: CDR1 MNHEY, CDR2 SMNVEV (reference sequence). CDR3 region: CASSLLGGFEQYF. The DNA of the CDR3 is TGTGCCAGCAGTTTATTAGGAGGGTTCGAGCAGTACTTC.

The chain combines TRBV15 with TRBJ2-1; the D gene is possibly TRBD2 (6 bases). The CDR3 runs 14 residues. CDR1 is LNHNV, CDR2 YYDKDF, per germline (reference sequence). The V gene lost 6 bases and the J gene lost 1 base, with 10 bases spanning the gap. CDR3: CATRAGRSYNEQFF. CDR3 in DNA: TGTGCCACCAGGGCAGGGAGGTCCTACAATGAGCAGTTCTTC. The entire variable domain, with the rest obtained from reference TRBV15 and TRBJ2-1, is as follows: DAMVIQNPRYQVTQFGKPVTLSCSQTLNHNVMYWYQQKSSQAPKLLFHYYDKDFNNEADTPDNFQSRRPNTSFCFLDIRSPGLGDTAMYLCATRAGRSYNEQFFGPGTRLTVL.

This clonotype occurred a few times. The chain joins TRBV6-2 or TRBV6-3 to TRBJ2-7; D remains unclear. The V gene's germline CDR1 is MNHEY and CDR2 SVGEGT. This CDR3 contains 13 residues. V was clipped by 6 bases and J by 2 bases, with 11 bases between them. The DNA of the CDR3 is TGTGCCAGCAGCCGCCCGGCCACCTACGAGCAGTACTTC. It is translated as CASSRPATYEQYF.

This clonotype appeared a few times. The chain uses TRBV20-1 and TRBJ2-7; D not certain. The CDR3 is 13 residues long. Trimming left V 1 base short and J 3 bases short, with 10 bases between. The germline V gene encodes CDR1 DFQATT and CDR2 SNEGSKA (reference sequence). CDR3 protein: CSARVGWDYEQYF. The CDR3 region has the DNA TGCAGTGCTAGAGTGGGGTGGGACTACGAGCAGTACTTC.

The rearrangement joins TRBV6-4 to TRBJ2-2, with D possibly being TRBD1 (5 bases). Trimming pared 3 bases from V and 6 bases from J, leaving 17 bases between. The CDR3 contains 16 residues. Germline lookup yields CDR1 MRHNA and CDR2 SNTAGT. CDR3 residues: CASSETVSGKPGELFF. The CDR3 bases are TGTGCCAGCAGTGAGACAGTTTCTGGGAAACCCGGGGAGCTGTTTTTT.

This sequence joins TRBV4-2 and TRBJ2-3, with a tentative D call TRBD1 (6 bases). V lost 0 bases and J lost 2, with 9 bases in between. The length of the CDR3 is 15 residues. Germline V gives CDR1 LGHNA, CDR2 YNFKEQ. The CDR3 reads CASSQERGITDTQYF. The CDR3 DNA is TGTGCCAGCAGCCAAGAGAGGGGGATCACAGATACGCAGTATTTT.

The chain joins TRBV18 to TRBJ2-3, with TRBD2 matching 8 bases. The V gene's germline CDR1 is KGHSH and CDR2 LQKENI. This CDR3 has 14 amino acids. With V trimmed by 2 bases and J by 5 bases, 3 bases remained unmatched. The CDR3 loop is CASSPTSGGDTQYF. As DNA, the CDR3 is TGTGCCAGCTCACCAACCAGCGGGGGAGATACGCAGTATTTT.

The CDR3 sequence is CASGYASTDTQYF. Written as DNA, the CDR3 is TGTGCCAGCGGATACGCTAGCACAGATACGCAGTATTTT. This chain links TRBV4-2 with TRBJ2-3, with D unresolved. V dropped 8 bases and J dropped 0 bases, with 9 bases sitting between them. Germline loops: CDR1 LGHNA, CDR2 YNFKEQ. CDR3 size: 13 residues.

This clonotype was counted only a few times. The chain combines TRBV10-3 with TRBJ1-5; 10 nucleotides match TRBD1. V was pared by 4 bases and J by 7 bases, with 4 bases of the junction left unmatched. Germline lookup yields CDR1 ENHRY and CDR2 SYGVKD. The CDR3 extends over 14 amino acids. The CDR3 is CAISGGQGQQPQHF. CDR3 bases: TGTGCCATCAGTGGGGGACAGGGGCAGCAGCCCCAGCATTTT.